This T cell receptor beta chain comes out of a study of T cell changes during pregnancy in multiple sclerosis. Produced via immunoSEQ multiplex PCR; TCRdb's table is partial and in-frame only. The profile covers 45,000 or so clones, with just over 90% appearing a single time and 1.4% taken by the ten largest. The material sequenced was PBMCs (not recorded whether the cells were cultured). This receptor was obtained from a female donor with multiple sclerosis, enrolled in a pregnancy study.

DNA of the CDR3: TGTGCCAGCAGTTGGGCGGGTGGTGAAGCTTTCTTT. Its protein is CASSWAGGEAFF. The chain links TRBV6-6 to TRBJ1-1; D remains ambiguous. V dropped 4 bases and J dropped 7 bases, with 10 bases sitting between them. Germline values: CDR1 MNHNY, CDR2 SVGAGI (reference sequence). The CDR3 covers 12 residues.